Shown below are 17 T cell receptor beta chains from a single sample sequenced in a study of T-cell memory formation after mild COVID-19. Using its own MiXCR run on the 5' RACE reads, TCRdb lists one record per CDR3 protein. In the table there are about 250,000 distinct CDR3 sequences, 15% of which are singletons. The specimen was PBMCs or a T cell subset sorted from them (not recorded which). These receptors were taken from an adult woman who had mild COVID-19 (a few samples of this study predate the infection). Cell type and time point are not known.

This chain uses TRBV10-3 with TRBJ2-5; 11 positions agree with TRBD1. The germline gives CDR1 ENHRY, CDR2 SYGVKD. There are 17 residues in the CDR3. V shed 4 bases, J shed 1 base, and the junction held 8 bases outside the gene matches. CDR3 region: CAISVGSGTGGQETQYF. The CDR3 bases are TGTGCCATCAGTGTGGGGTCCGGGACAGGGGGCCAAGAGACCCAGTACTTC.

This clonotype was detected ten times or more. The rearrangement links TRBV6-6 to TRBJ1-5; 9 bases align to TRBD1. Germline CDR1 and CDR2: MNHNY and SVGAGI (reference sequence). The CDR3 has 15 amino acids. With V trimmed by 5 bases and J by 3 bases, 5 bases remained unmatched. DNA for the CDR3: TGTGCCAGCAGTCGTGGACAGGGGAACAATCAGCCCCAGCATTTT. Protein product: CASSRGQGNNQPQHF.

This chain links TRBV5-1 with TRBJ1-3; D perhaps matches TRBD1 (5 bases). CDR3 length: 16 amino acids. Trimming took off 0 bases at V and 0 bases at J, with 10 bases between the two ends. Per the germline V gene, CDR1 is SGHRS and CDR2 is YFSETQ. As DNA, the CDR3 is TGCGCCAGCAGCTTGGAGGGGAGCTTCTCTGGAAACACCATATATTTT. This encodes CASSLEGSFSGNTIYF. Combining the CDR3 with reference TRBV5-1 and TRBJ1-3 gives the whole variable domain KAGVTQTPRYLIKTRGQQVTLSCSPISGHRSVSWYQQTPGQGLQFLFEYFSETQRNKGNFPGRFSGRQFSNSRSEMNVSTLELGDSALYLCASSLEGSFSGNTIYFGEGSWLTVV.

In its sample, this clonotype was seen a few times. V gene TRBV9 combines with J gene TRBJ2-6, with D perhaps assigned TRBD1 or TRBD2 (5 bases each). V was shortened by 0 bases and J by 0 bases, with 19 bases between the two germline ends. CDR3 length: 20 amino acids. Germline CDR1 SGDLS, CDR2 YYNGEE. The CDR3 spells CASSVARGLTGISGANVLTF. The CDR3 DNA is TGTGCCAGCAGCGTAGCTCGGGGATTAACAGGCATCTCTGGGGCCAACGTCCTGACTTTC.

This clonotype was detected only a few times. This chain links TRBV7-2 with TRBJ1-1; no firm D call. V shed 5 bases and J shed 0 bases, with 10 bases lying between them. In germline, CDR1 is SGHTA, CDR2 FQGNSA. This CDR3 spans 14 amino acids. For the CDR3, the DNA is TGTGCCAGCAGCATCGGACGGATGAACACTGAAGCTTTCTTT. Translated, it gives CASSIGRMNTEAFF.

This clonotype was seen repeatedly, ten times or more. This chain connects TRBV7-2 to TRBJ2-1; 14 bases fit TRBD2. This CDR3 comprises 16 residues. From germline, CDR1 is SGHTA and CDR2 FQGNSA. Losses at the gene ends were 3 bases for V and 6 bases for J; bases not matched to a gene: 4. CDR3 DNA: TGTGCCAGCAGCTTTTCGACTAGCGGGGGGGCCAATGAGCAGTTCTTC. This gives the protein CASSFSTSGGANEQFF.

The sample holds a few counts of this clonotype. The V gene is TRBV5-1, the J gene TRBJ2-5; 7 bases align to TRBD2. This CDR3 spans 17 amino acids. V lost 4 bases, J lost 2 bases, and 14 bases stayed unmatched. From germline, CDR1 is SGHRS and CDR2 YFSETQ. The CDR3 sequence: CASSLPRGRGSQETQYF. CDR3 nucleotides: TGCGCCAGCAGCCTCCCGAGAGGGCGGGGGAGTCAAGAGACCCAGTACTTC.

This clonotype was observed many times. The chain uses TRBV5-1 and TRBJ2-5; D ambiguous. The germline V gene has CDR1 SGHRS and CDR2 YFSETQ. With 4 bases removed from V and 5 bases from J, the gap between germline ends came to 9 bases. There are 12 residues in the CDR3. The CDR3 is CASSPGWETQYF. DNA of the CDR3: TGCGCCAGCAGCCCTGGGTGGGAGACCCAGTACTTC.

The sample holds many counts of this clonotype. The chain is built from TRBV12-3 or TRBV12-4 and TRBJ1-1, with 8 bases fitting TRBD1. J was trimmed by 7 bases and V by 7 bases; bases with no gene match: 5. This CDR3 has 12 residues. As DNA, the CDR3 is TGTGCCAGCACTATAACAGGGGGTGAAGCTTTCTTT. This encodes CASTITGGEAFF.

This clonotype was detected a few times. This chain uses TRBV20-1 with TRBJ1-5, with D possibly being TRBD1 (6 bases). The CDR3 contains 13 residues. Per the germline V gene, CDR1 is DFQATT and CDR2 is SNEGSKA (reference sequence). The ends were cut back, 6 bases at V and 7 bases at J, with 16 bases in the middle. Written as DNA, the CDR3 is TGCAGTGCACCCCAGGGGAGAGGGCAGCCCCAGCATTTT. Amino acids: CSAPQGRGQPQHF.

This clonotype was recorded at least ten times. The chain recombines TRBV20-1 with TRBJ2-5; a weak D match, TRBD2 (5 bases). Trimming took off 4 bases at V and 7 bases at J, with 13 bases between the two ends. Germline CDR1 DFQATT, CDR2 SNEGSKA (reference sequence). The CDR3 has 12 amino acids. The CDR3 spells CSATTRGVTQYF. The CDR3 DNA is TGCAGTGCTACTACTCGGGGAGTGACCCAGTACTTC.

The V call is TRBV6-6, the J call TRBJ2-5, with D possibly being TRBD1 or TRBD2 (5 bases each). The CDR3 runs to 13 residues. Trimming took 0 bases from V and 5 from J, leaving 7 bases between them. CDR1 is MNHNY, CDR2 SVGAGI, per germline (reference sequence). The CDR3 sequence: CASSYSGTETQYF. As DNA, the CDR3 is TGTGCCAGCAGTTACTCCGGGACGGAGACCCAGTACTTC.

The V call is TRBV5-4, the J call TRBJ1-1; 7 nucleotides match TRBD1. Germline assignment: CDR1 SGHNT and CDR2 YYREEE (reference sequence). The CDR3 loop spans 14 amino acids. V shed 4 bases and J 1 base; nucleotides not matched to a gene: 4. The CDR3 reads CASSPDRRNTEAFF. As DNA, the CDR3 is TGTGCCAGCAGCCCGGACAGGCGGAACACTGAAGCTTTCTTT.

The chain has TRBV3-1 and TRBJ2-2; 7 bases fit TRBD1. This CDR3 region has 16 residues. CDR1 and CDR2 (germline): LGHDT, YNNKEL (reference sequence). V lost 4 bases and J lost 4; bases outside the gene matches: 9. CDR3 amino acids: CASSLTTGVGTGELFF. The CDR3 DNA sequence: TGTGCCAGCAGCCTAACTACAGGGGTAGGCACCGGGGAGCTGTTTTTT.

In this sample, this clonotype turned up a few times. V is TRBV6-2 or TRBV6-3 and J is TRBJ1-5; 8 bases map to TRBD1. The CDR3 contains 13 residues. Trimming cost V 6 bases and J 8 bases; bases outside gene matches: 6. Germline CDR1 and CDR2: MNHEY and SVGEGT. CDR3 nucleotides: TGTGCCAGCAGCTGGACAGGGTCAGAGCCCCAGCATTTT. Encoded protein: CASSWTGSEPQHF.

The table lists this clonotype with a count of one. The chain couples TRBV3-1 to TRBJ1-1; 7 bases line up with TRBD1. With 2 bases clipped from V and 5 bases from J, the junction kept 2 bases outside the gene matches. This CDR3 is built from 13 residues. Germline CDR1 is LGHDT and CDR2 is YNNKEL (reference sequence). CDR3 sequence (DNA): TGTGCCAGCAGCCAAAGGGGGCGGACTGAAGCTTTCTTT. Translated, it gives CASSQRGRTEAFF.

The gene calls are TRBV29-1 and TRBJ2-3; D gene uncertain. The germline CDR1 and CDR2 sequences are SQVTM and ANQGSEA. This CDR3 is built from 13 residues. V lost 7 bases and J 3 bases, leaving 14 bases between the germline ends. The CDR3 DNA reads TGCAGCGCTGTAAGGTTCGGGACAGATACGCAGTATTTT. Residues: CSAVRFGTDTQYF.